The clone carrying this T cell receptor (beta chain) was seen many times. Antigen specificity is unknown. The data were taken from a study of CD8 T cells in ankylosing spondylitis. From germline, CDR1 is SEHNR and CDR2 FQNEAQ (reference sequence). The CDR3 has 14 residues. The ends were cut back, 7 bases at V and 7 bases at J, with 16 bases in the middle. General study results and limits: A TCR beta motif made of several highly homologous variants seemed typical of ankylosing spondylitis blood.

As the method for making TCR beta libraries, quantitative 5'-RACE with molecular barcodes was used. TCRdb independently ran MiXCR on the 5' RACE reads; one entry per CDR3 protein. The top ten hold around 10% of the sample, which has under 200,000 distinct CDR3 sequences, 10% to 15% seen once. V usage is TRBV7-9 and J usage is TRBJ1-4; D gene ambiguous. Sequenced sample: blood, either unsorted or a sorted T cell fraction (not recorded which). The receptor comes from a female donor with ankylosing spondylitis or in good health (not recorded which). The CDR3 region has the DNA TGTGCCAGCACCGCTTGGGAGAATGGTGAAAAACTGTTTTTT. Its protein is CASTAWENGEKLFF.